Sequencing of this TCR beta chain was carried out in a study of T cell therapy after organ transplantation. Study context: T cells were expanded 2 to 3 weeks with 30 CMV class I/II epitopes. Of about ten patients, eight responded clinically and two did not. Across 2 to 6 intravenous infusions, patients got a median of 1.92 x 10^8 CMV-specific T cells.

Time point meaning: 20-29 weeks after completion of therapy. These patients had received solid-organ transplants and had drug-resistant or recurrent cytomegalovirus. In regard to this clone: What it recognizes is unknown.

The germline CDR1 and CDR2 sequences are LNHNV and YYDKDF (reference sequence). This CDR3 spans 13 amino acids. The V end lost 0 bases, the J end lost 8 bases, and 10 bases lay between the germline ends. Here immunoSEQ multiplex PCR was the method, and the copy in TCRdb shows in-frame clones only, minus some. This sample has about 18,000 clones, with 65% to 90% found just once. This TCR derives from a human patient who had received a solid organ transplant and had CMV disease. Certain T cells may be donor cells from the graft. Sequences were derived from CD8+ T cells from blood, sampled after autologous CMV-specific T cell therapy. The rearrangement joins TRBV15 to TRBJ1-2; D remains unclear. CDR3 in DNA: TGTGCCACCAGCAGAGATCGATCAGGAGGCTACACCTTC. It yields the protein CATSRDRSGGYTF.